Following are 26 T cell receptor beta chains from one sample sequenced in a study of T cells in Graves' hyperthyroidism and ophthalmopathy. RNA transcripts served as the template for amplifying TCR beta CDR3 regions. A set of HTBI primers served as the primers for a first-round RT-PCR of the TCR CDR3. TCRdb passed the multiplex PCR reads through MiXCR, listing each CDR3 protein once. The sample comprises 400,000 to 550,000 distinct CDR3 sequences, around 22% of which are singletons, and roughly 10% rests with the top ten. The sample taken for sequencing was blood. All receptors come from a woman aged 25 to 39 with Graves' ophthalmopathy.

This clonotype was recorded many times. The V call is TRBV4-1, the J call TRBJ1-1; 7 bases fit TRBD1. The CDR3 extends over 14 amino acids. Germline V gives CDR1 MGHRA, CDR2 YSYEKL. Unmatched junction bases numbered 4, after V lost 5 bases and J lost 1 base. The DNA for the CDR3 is TGCGCCAGCAGCGCCGGGACAGCGAACACTGAAGCTTTCTTT. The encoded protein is CASSAGTANTEAFF.

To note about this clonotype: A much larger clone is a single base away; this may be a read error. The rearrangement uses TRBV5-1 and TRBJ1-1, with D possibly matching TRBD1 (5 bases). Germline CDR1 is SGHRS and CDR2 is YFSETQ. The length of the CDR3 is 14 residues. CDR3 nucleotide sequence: TGCGCCAGCAGCTTCCAGGGTGGTAGGGCTGAAGCTTCCTTT. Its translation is CASSFQGGRAEASF.

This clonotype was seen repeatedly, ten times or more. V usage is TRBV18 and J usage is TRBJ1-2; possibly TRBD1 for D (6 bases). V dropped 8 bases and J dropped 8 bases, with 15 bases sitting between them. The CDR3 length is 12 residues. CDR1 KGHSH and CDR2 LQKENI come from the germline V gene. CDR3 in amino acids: CASSPDSSGYTF. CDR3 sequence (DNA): TGTGCCAGCAGCCCGGACAGTTCGGGCTACACCTTC.

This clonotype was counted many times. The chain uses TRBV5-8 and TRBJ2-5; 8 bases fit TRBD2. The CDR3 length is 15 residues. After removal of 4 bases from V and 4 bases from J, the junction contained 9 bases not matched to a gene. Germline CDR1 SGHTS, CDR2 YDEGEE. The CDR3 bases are TGTGCCAGCAGCACCGGGACTAGTGGAGGAGAGACCCAGTACTTC. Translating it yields CASSTGTSGGETQYF.

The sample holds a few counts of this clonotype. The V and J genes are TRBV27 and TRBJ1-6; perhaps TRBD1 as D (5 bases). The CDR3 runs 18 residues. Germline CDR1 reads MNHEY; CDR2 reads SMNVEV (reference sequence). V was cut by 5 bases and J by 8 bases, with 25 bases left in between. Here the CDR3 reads CASSPQGPQIQHYSPLHF. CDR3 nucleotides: TGTGCCAGCAGTCCTCAGGGACCTCAAATCCAACATTATTCACCCCTCCACTTT.

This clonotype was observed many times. The CDR3 DNA reads TGTGCCAGTACCCGGTGGGGGAGCAATCAGCCCCAGCATTTT. It translates to CASTRWGSNQPQHF. This chain links TRBV19 with TRBJ1-5; maybe TRBD1 (5 bases). The CDR3 spans 14 residues. With 7 bases removed from V and 1 base from J, the gap between germline ends came to 11 bases. The germline V gene has CDR1 LNHDA and CDR2 SQIVND (reference sequence).

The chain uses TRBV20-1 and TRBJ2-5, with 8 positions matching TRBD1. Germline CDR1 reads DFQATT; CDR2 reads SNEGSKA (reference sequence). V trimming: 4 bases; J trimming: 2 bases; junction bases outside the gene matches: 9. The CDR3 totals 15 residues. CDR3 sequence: CSATPTGGKQETQYF. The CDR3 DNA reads TGCAGTGCTACCCCCACAGGGGGGAAACAAGAGACCCAGTACTTC.

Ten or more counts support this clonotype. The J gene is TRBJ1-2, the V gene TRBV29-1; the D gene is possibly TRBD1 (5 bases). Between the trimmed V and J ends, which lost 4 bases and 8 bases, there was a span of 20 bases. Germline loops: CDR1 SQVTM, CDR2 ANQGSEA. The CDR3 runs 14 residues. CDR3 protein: CSVGGRADSHGYTF. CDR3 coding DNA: TGCAGCGTTGGGGGCAGGGCAGACTCTCACGGCTACACCTTC.

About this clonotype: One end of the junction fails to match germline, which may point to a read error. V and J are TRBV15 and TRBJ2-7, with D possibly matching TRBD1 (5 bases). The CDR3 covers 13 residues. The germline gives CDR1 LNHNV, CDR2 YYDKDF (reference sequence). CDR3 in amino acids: CATTSDTTYEQYF. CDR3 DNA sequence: TGTGCCACCACCTCGGACACGACCTACGAGCAGTACTTT.

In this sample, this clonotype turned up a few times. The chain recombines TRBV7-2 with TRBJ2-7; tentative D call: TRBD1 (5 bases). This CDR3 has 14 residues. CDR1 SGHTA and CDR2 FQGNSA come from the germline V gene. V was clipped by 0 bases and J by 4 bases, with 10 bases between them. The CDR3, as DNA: TGTGCCAGCAGCTTAGCCAGGGTTAGGTACGAGCAGTACTTC. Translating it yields CASSLARVRYEQYF.

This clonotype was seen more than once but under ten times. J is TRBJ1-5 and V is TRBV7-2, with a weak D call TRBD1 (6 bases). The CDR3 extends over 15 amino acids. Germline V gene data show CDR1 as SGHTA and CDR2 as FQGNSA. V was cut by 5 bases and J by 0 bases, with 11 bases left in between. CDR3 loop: CASSPGAASNQPQHF. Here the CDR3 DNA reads TGTGCCAGCAGCCCAGGGGCGGCTAGCAATCAGCCCCAGCATTTT.

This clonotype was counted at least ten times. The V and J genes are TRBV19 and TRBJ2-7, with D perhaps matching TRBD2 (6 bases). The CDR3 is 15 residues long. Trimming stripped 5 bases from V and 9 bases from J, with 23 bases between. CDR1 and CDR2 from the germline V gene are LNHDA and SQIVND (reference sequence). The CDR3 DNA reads TGTGCCAGTAGTGACCGGGACTTCGCCCTAGTTGGGCAGTACTTC. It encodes CASSDRDFALVGQYF.

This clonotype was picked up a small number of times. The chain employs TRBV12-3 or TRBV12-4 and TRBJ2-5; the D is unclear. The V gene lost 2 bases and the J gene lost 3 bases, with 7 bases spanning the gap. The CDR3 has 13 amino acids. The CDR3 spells CASSLTSKETQYF. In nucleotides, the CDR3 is TGTGCCAGCAGTTTAACTTCTAAAGAGACCCAGTACTTC.

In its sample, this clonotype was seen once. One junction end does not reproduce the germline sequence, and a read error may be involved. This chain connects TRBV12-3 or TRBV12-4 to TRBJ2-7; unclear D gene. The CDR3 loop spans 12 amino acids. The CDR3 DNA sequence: TGTACCAGCAGTTTGCCCTCCTACGAGCAGTACTTC. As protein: CTSSLPSYEQYF.

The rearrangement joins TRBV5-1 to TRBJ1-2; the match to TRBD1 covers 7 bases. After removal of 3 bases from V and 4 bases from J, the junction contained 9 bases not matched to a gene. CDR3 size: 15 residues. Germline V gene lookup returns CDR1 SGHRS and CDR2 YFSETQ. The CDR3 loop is CASSSIDRVPYGYTF. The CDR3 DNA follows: TGCGCCAGCAGCTCCATCGACAGGGTCCCCTATGGCTACACCTTC.

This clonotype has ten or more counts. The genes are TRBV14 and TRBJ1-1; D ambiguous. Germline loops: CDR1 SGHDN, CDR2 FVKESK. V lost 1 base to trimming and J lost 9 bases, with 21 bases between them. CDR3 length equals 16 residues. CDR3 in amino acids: CASSQASQGYKGKAFF. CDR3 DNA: TGTGCCAGCAGCCAAGCCTCCCAAGGATACAAGGGAAAAGCTTTCTTT.

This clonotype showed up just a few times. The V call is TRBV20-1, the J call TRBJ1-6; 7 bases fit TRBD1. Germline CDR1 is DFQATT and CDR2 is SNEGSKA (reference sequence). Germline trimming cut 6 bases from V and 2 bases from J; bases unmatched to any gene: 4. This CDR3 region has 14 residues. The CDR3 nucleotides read TGCAGTGCCGGGACAGAACCCTATAATTCACCCCTCCACTTT. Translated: CSAGTEPYNSPLHF.

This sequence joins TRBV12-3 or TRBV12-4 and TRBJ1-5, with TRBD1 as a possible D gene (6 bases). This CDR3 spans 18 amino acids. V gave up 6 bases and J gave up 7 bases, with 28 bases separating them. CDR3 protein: CASSILRRGVGGKQPQHF. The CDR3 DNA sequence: TGTGCCAGCAGCATACTTAGGAGGGGGGTCGGTGGGAAGCAGCCCCAGCATTTT.

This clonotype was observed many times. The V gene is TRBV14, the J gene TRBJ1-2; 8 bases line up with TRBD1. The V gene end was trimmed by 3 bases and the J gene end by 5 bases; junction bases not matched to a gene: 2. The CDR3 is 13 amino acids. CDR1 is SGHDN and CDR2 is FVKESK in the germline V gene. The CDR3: CASSHDRGYGYTF. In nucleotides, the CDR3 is TGTGCCAGCAGCCATGACAGGGGTTATGGCTACACCTTC.

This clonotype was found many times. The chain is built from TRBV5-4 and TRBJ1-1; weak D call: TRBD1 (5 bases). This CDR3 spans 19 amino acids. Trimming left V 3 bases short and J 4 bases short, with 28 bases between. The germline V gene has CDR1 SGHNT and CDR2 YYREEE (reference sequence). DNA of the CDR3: TGTGCCAGCAGCTCCCTAACGGCAGGGCGTGGTATTGGAGGCACTGAAGCTTTCTTT. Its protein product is CASSSLTAGRGIGGTEAFF.

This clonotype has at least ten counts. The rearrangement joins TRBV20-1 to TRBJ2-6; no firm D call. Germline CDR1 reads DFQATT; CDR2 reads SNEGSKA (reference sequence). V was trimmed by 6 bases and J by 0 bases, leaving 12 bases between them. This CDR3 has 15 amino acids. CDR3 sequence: CSARTASSGANVLTF. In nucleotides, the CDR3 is TGCAGTGCCAGGACGGCTAGCTCTGGGGCCAACGTCCTGACTTTC.

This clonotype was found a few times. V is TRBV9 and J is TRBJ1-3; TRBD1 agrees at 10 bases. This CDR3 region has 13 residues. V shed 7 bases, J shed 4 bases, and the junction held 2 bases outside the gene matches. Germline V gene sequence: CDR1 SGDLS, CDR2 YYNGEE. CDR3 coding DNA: TGTGCCAGCGGGGACAGGGGAGGAAACACCATATATTTT. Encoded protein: CASGDRGGNTIYF.

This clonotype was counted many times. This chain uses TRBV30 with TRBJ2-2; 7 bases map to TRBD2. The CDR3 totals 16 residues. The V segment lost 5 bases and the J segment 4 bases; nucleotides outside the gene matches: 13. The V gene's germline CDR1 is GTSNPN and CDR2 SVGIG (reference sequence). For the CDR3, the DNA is TGTGCCTGGTGCCCCCCCTCGGGGAGGGTCACCGGGGAGCTGTTTTTT. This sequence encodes CAWCPPSGRVTGELFF.

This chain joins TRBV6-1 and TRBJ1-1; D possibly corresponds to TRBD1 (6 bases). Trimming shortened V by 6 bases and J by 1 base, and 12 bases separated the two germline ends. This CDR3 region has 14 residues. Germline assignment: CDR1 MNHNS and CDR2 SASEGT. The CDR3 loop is CASRTDRTNTEAFF. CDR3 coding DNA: TGTGCCAGCAGAACCGACAGGACGAACACTGAAGCTTTCTTT.

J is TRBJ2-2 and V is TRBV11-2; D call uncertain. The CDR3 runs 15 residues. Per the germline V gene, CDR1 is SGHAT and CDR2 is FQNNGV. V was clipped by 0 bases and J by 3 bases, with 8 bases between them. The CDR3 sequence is CASSLDSGYTGELFF. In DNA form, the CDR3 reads TGTGCCAGCAGCTTAGATTCAGGATACACCGGGGAGCTGTTTTTT.

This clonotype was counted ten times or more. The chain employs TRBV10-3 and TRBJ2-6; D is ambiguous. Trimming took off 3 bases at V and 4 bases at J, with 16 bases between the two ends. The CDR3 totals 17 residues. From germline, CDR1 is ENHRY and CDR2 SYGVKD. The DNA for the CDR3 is TGTGCCATCAGTGATACGGTAAGCCCAGCGGGGGCCAACGTCCTGACTTTC. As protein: CAISDTVSPAGANVLTF.